A selection of T cell receptor beta chains follows, all from one sample in a study of cytomegalovirus exposure and HLA in healthy donors. The assay was immunoSEQ multiplex PCR, and TCRdb's table has in-frame clones only and misses some. This table has approximately 54,000 clones, about 92% appearing once. Material: PBMCs. The receptors here all came from a woman between 18 and 30 years old in good health and CMV-seropositive. CDR3s include the opening cysteine and the closing phenylalanine or tryptophan. The D gene is left open where the match is weak. The size field is filled for only some rows; it gives once, few, many or a size class.

V: TRBV7-9; size: .; length: 16; J: TRBJ2-5; D: TRBD2; DNA: TGTGCCAGCAGCTTAGGGGAGACTAGCTGGGAGGAGACCCAGTACTTC; CDR3: CASSLGETSWEETQYF
V: TRBV7-3; size: .; length: 16; J: TRBJ1-1; D: TRBD1; DNA: TGTGCCAGCAGCGATAGGGACAGGGGGGGAAACACTGAAGCTTTCTTT; CDR3: CASSDRDRGGNTEAFF
V: TRBV6-6; size: few; length: 12; J: TRBJ1-5; D: .; DNA: TGTGCCAGCAGACAACCCGATCAGCCCCAGCATTTT; CDR3: CASRQPDQPQHF
V: TRBV28; size: .; length: 16; J: TRBJ2-5; D: TRBD2; DNA: TGTGCCAGCAGTTTAGCGGTACTAGCGGGGGGAGAGACCCAGTACTTC; CDR3: CASSLAVLAGGETQYF
V: TRBV5-8; size: .; length: 13; J: TRBJ1-5; D: .; DNA: TGTGCCAGCAGCAGCCGTTTTCAGGAGCCCCAGCATTTT; CDR3: CASSSRFQEPQHF
V: TRBV7-9; size: .; length: 16; J: TRBJ1-1; D: TRBD1; DNA: TGTGCCAGCAGTCCGACTCGGGACAGGGGGTTTACTGAAGCTTTCTTT; CDR3: CASSPTRDRGFTEAFF
V: TRBV2; size: .; length: 16; J: TRBJ2-3; D: TRBD2; DNA: TGTGCCAGCAGTGAGAGAAGCGGGGGGACCACAGATACGCAGTATTTT; CDR3: CASSERSGGTTDTQYF
V: TRBV14; size: .; length: 16; J: TRBJ2-5; D: .; DNA: TGTGCCAGCAGCCAAGTTCTGAGTCCGACGGGAGAGACCCAGTACTTC; CDR3: CASSQVLSPTGETQYF
V: TRBV6-5; size: .; length: 15; J: TRBJ2-3; D: TRBD1; DNA: TGTGCCAGCACCCCGGGCAGGGGGCGCGCAGATACGCAGTATTTT; CDR3: CASTPGRGRADTQYF
V: TRBV28; size: .; length: 16; J: TRBJ1-5; D: .; DNA: TGTGCCAGCAGTTTACCACAGAGATATAGCAATCAGCCCCAGCATTTT; CDR3: CASSLPQRYSNQPQHF
V: TRBV5-1; size: .; length: 15; J: TRBJ1-3; D: TRBD1; DNA: TGCGCCAGCAGCCTTGGACAGGGAATTGGAAACACCATATATTTT; CDR3: CASSLGQGIGNTIYF
V: TRBV28; size: .; length: 15; J: TRBJ2-3; D: TRBD2; DNA: TGTGCCAGCAGGGGAGCGGGGGTCGACACAGATACGCAGTATTTT; CDR3: CASRGAGVDTDTQYF
V: TRBV5-1; size: .; length: 15; J: TRBJ2-7; D: .; DNA: TGCGCCAGCAGCCGGACAGCCTCTTCCCCCGACGAGCAGTACTTC; CDR3: CASSRTASSPDEQYF
V: TRBV7-2; size: once; length: 14; J: TRBJ2-3; D: .; DNA: TGTGCCAGCAGCTTAGATGGCCTCACAGATACGCAGTATTTT; CDR3: CASSLDGLTDTQYF
V: TRBV2; size: .; length: 14; J: TRBJ2-3; D: .; DNA: TGTGCCAGCAGCGTATTGCCGGGCACAGATACGCAGTATTTT; CDR3: CASSVLPGTDTQYF
V: TRBV11-2; size: .; length: 16; J: TRBJ2-5; D: .; DNA: TGTGCCAGCAGCTTAGATAGGAGACAGCTAAAAGAGACCCAGTACTTC; CDR3: CASSLDRRQLKETQYF
V: TRBV18; size: .; length: 15; J: TRBJ1-2; D: TRBD1; DNA: TGTGCCAGCTCATCTTACGGACAGGGGGCGGAAGGCTACACCTTC; CDR3: CASSSYGQGAEGYTF
V: TRBV28; size: .; length: 14; J: TRBJ1-5; D: TRBD1; DNA: TGTGCCAGCAGTCCGGGACAGGGGGATCAGCCCCAGCATTTT; CDR3: CASSPGQGDQPQHF
V: TRBV30; size: .; length: 15; J: TRBJ2-3; D: .; DNA: TGTGCCTGGAGTATCAGACGGGGAGGCGCAGATACGCAGTATTTT; CDR3: CAWSIRRGGADTQYF
V: TRBV7-3; size: .; length: 15; J: TRBJ2-5; D: TRBD1; DNA: TGTGCCAGCAGCAGTACGGGGACAGGGATGGAGACCCAGTACTTC; CDR3: CASSSTGTGMETQYF
V: TRBV15; size: .; length: 17; J: TRBJ1-2; D: .; DNA: TGTGCCACCAGCAGAGGTCTCACGGACAGATTCTCCTATGGCTACACCTTC; CDR3: CATSRGLTDRFSYGYTF
V: TRBV30; size: .; length: 14; J: TRBJ1-6; D: .; DNA: TGTGCCTGGAGTTTTGGGAGATCGGATTCACCCCTCCACTTT; CDR3: CAWSFGRSDSPLHF
V: TRBV7-2; size: few; length: 14; J: TRBJ1-6; D: TRBD1; DNA: TGTGCCAGCAGCCCGGGACAGCCGAATTCACCCCTCCACTTT; CDR3: CASSPGQPNSPLHF
V: TRBV23-1; size: .; length: 18; J: TRBJ2-1; D: TRBD1; DNA: TGCGCCAGCAGTCTATTTAATGAGGACAGGGGGAGAGTATATGAGCAGTTCTTC; CDR3: CASSLFNEDRGRVYEQFF
V: TRBV5-1; size: .; length: 14; J: TRBJ1-4; D: TRBD1; DNA: TGCGCCAGCAGCGTTGGACAGGGGGACGAAAAACTGTTTTTT; CDR3: CASSVGQGDEKLFF
V: TRBV25-1; size: .; length: 16; J: TRBJ2-1; D: TRBD1; DNA: TGTGCCAGCAGTGAAGGGGACAGGGCCCCCTACAATGAGCAGTTCTTC; CDR3: CASSEGDRAPYNEQFF
V: TRBV28; size: .; length: 16; J: TRBJ2-3; D: TRBD2; DNA: TGTGCCAGCAGGAAAAGCGGGGGGGCCCCTACAGATACGCAGTATTTT; CDR3: CASRKSGGAPTDTQYF
V: TRBV4-1; size: once; length: 15; J: TRBJ2-7; D: TRBD2; DNA: TGCGCCAGCAGCCTTGCGGGGGGGTCCCCCTACGAGCAGTACTTC; CDR3: CASSLAGGSPYEQYF
V: TRBV6-5; size: .; length: 13; J: TRBJ1-2; D: .; DNA: TGTGCCAGCAGTTACCGGGTAACGCAAGGCTACACCTTC; CDR3: CASSYRVTQGYTF
V: TRBV5-1; size: .; length: 11; J: TRBJ2-7; D: .; DNA: TGCGCCAGCCGGACATTGTACGAGCAGTACTTC; CDR3: CASRTLYEQYF
V: TRBV19; size: .; length: 14; J: TRBJ2-5; D: .; DNA: TGTGCCAGTAGTATTCGGGGGGCGAGTGAGACCCAGTACTTC; CDR3: CASSIRGASETQYF
V: TRBV7-2; size: once; length: 15; J: TRBJ1-2; D: .; DNA: TGTGCCAGCAGCTTAGAGTCCGCGGGTCAGCTGGGCTACACCTTC; CDR3: CASSLESAGQLGYTF
V: TRBV30; size: .; length: 13; J: TRBJ1-6; D: .; DNA: TGTGCCTGGAGTGATGGGGACATGTCACCCCTCCACTTT; CDR3: CAWSDGDMSPLHF
V: TRBV6-6; size: .; length: 16; J: TRBJ2-7; D: .; DNA: TGTGCCAGCAGTTACAGGGAGGTTGAGGCTGCCTACGAGCAGTACTTC; CDR3: CASSYREVEAAYEQYF
V: TRBV6-1; size: .; length: 14; J: TRBJ1-2; D: .; DNA: TGTGCCAGCATAAACAGGGAAACTAACTATGGCTACACCTTC; CDR3: CASINRETNYGYTF
V: TRBV30; size: .; length: 13; J: TRBJ2-7; D: .; DNA: TGTGCCTGGAGTGTCTTACTCTCCTACGAGCAGTACTTC; CDR3: CAWSVLLSYEQYF
V: TRBV11-1; size: .; length: 15; J: TRBJ2-2; D: TRBD1; DNA: TGTGCCAGCAGCAGACAGGGGGGGGACACCGGGGAGCTGTTTTTT; CDR3: CASSRQGGDTGELFF
V: TRBV19; size: .; length: 15; J: TRBJ2-1; D: .; DNA: TGTGCCAGTAGTCCCACACTAGTAGGCTACAATGAGCAGTTCTTC; CDR3: CASSPTLVGYNEQFF
V: TRBV28; size: .; length: 14; J: TRBJ1-2; D: .; DNA: TGTGCCAGCACCGTATCCCGGGACACCTATGGCTACACCTTC; CDR3: CASTVSRDTYGYTF
V: TRBV5-1; size: .; length: 14; J: TRBJ1-2; D: TRBD1; DNA: TGCGCCAGCAGCCGCGGACAGGGCCACTATGGCTACACCTTC; CDR3: CASSRGQGHYGYTF
V: TRBV28; size: once; length: 15; J: TRBJ1-5; D: .; DNA: TGTGCCAGCAGTGCCTCCAGGGGTCCCTATCAGCCCCAGCATTTT; CDR3: CASSASRGPYQPQHF
V: TRBV7-2; size: .; length: 15; J: TRBJ2-7; D: TRBD1; DNA: TGTGCCAGCAGCTCCGCCGGGACAGGCATCTACGAGCAGTACTTC; CDR3: CASSSAGTGIYEQYF
V: TRBV11-2; size: .; length: 15; J: TRBJ2-2; D: .; DNA: TGTGCCAGCAGCCCCGTGAGAGACTACACCGGGGAGCTGTTTTTT; CDR3: CASSPVRDYTGELFF
V: TRBV28; size: once; length: 15; J: TRBJ2-5; D: TRBD1; DNA: TGTGCCAGCAGTCTGGCGGGACAGGGCCGAGAGACCCAGTACTTC; CDR3: CASSLAGQGRETQYF
V: TRBV29-1; size: .; length: 12; J: TRBJ1-1; D: .; DNA: TGCAGCGTTCCCTGGAGGGGAACTGAAGCTTTCTTT; CDR3: CSVPWRGTEAFF